These T cell receptor beta chains were read from a single sample in a study of T cell responses to AZD1222 COVID-19 vaccine. TCRdb's table, derived via immunoSEQ multiplex PCR, lists solely in-frame clones and lacks some. This sample has roughly 160,000 clones, with around nine tenths found just once. Sequenced here: peripheral blood, sampled on day 0 of AZD1222 vaccination. All receptors come from an adult in good health. The CDR3 runs from the conserved cysteine through the conserved F or W. The order of the fields is J gene, CDR3 length, clone size, D gene, V gene, CDR3 protein, CDR3 DNA. D genes are given only for firm matches. Clone sizes are given selectively: once, few, many, or a class where the clone is expanded.

>TRBJ2-5|16|-|-|TRBV11-2
CASSLDLTGFQETQYF
TGTGCCAGCAGCTTAGATCTTACAGGATTTCAAGAGACCCAGTACTTC
>TRBJ1-1|13|-|-|TRBV7-9
CASSLKVNTEAFF
TGTGCCAGCAGCTTAAAAGTGAACACTGAAGCTTTCTTT
>TRBJ1-1|15|-|-|TRBV25-1
CASSELAAVNTEAFF
TGTGCCAGCAGTGAACTCGCGGCGGTGAACACTGAAGCTTTCTTT
>TRBJ1-1|17|-|TRBD1|TRBV2
CASSFSGTGFRNTEAFF
TGTGCCAGCAGTTTCTCCGGGACAGGATTTCGGAACACTGAAGCTTTCTTT
>TRBJ1-6|15|-|TRBD1|TRBV6-1
CASREAGGSNSPLHF
TGTGCCAGCAGGGAAGCAGGGGGATCTAATTCACCCCTCCACTTT
>TRBJ2-5|16|-|TRBD1|TRBV18
CASSPLPGQIQETQYF
TGTGCCAGCTCACCACTTCCGGGACAGATACAAGAGACCCAGTACTTC
>TRBJ2-2|16|-|TRBD2|TRBV30
CAGLQGGLAGGARLFF
TGTGCCGGGCTGCAGGGGGGTTTAGCGGGAGGCGCTAGGCTGTTTTTT
>TRBJ2-7|12|-|-|TRBV2
CASRTVSYEQYF
TGTGCCAGCAGGACGGTCTCCTACGAGCAGTACTTC
>TRBJ2-1|13|-|-|TRBV7-2
CASSPVGPNEQFF
TGTGCCAGCAGCCCTGTGGGGCCCAATGAGCAGTTCTTC
>TRBJ1-2|13|-|-|TRBV18
CASSRDGLHGYTF
TGTGCCAGCTCACGGGACGGCCTCCATGGCTACACCTTC
>TRBJ1-1|14|-|-|TRBV6-1
CASSEDSLNTEAFF
TGTGCCAGCAGTGAGGACAGTTTGAACACTGAAGCTTTCTTT
>TRBJ1-3|18|-|-|TRBV21-1
CASSKGPVREGRGNTIYF
TGTGCCAGCAGCAAAGGACCGGTTAGGGAGGGGAGGGGAAACACCATATATTTT
>TRBJ2-1|15|-|-|TRBV4-2
CASSPPLEPYNEQFF
TGTGCCAGCAGCCCTCCCCTCGAACCCTACAATGAGCAGTTCTTC
>TRBJ2-7|13|-|-|TRBV19
CASSISAPYEQYF
TGTGCCAGTAGTATATCCGCCCCCTACGAGCAGTACTTC
>TRBJ1-5|13|-|-|TRBV7-3
CASSSSKGQPQHF
TGTGCCAGCAGCTCCTCCAAGGGTCAGCCCCAGCATTTT
>TRBJ2-2|13|once|-|TRBV29-1
CSVDPGLAGELFF
TGCAGCGTTGATCCGGGGTTGGCCGGGGAGCTGTTTTTT
>TRBJ1-1|11|-|-|TRBV20-1
CSAHVNTEAFF
TGCAGTGCGCATGTGAACACTGAAGCTTTCTTT
>TRBJ1-2|11|-|-|TRBV28
CASKGTAGYTF
TGTGCCAGCAAAGGGACTGCCGGCTACACCTTC
>TRBJ2-2|18|-|TRBD2|TRBV27
CASSLGLAGAPGTGELFF
TGTGCCAGCAGTTTAGGACTAGCGGGGGCCCCGGGTACCGGGGAGCTGTTTTTT